These 25 T cell receptor beta chains originate from one sample sequenced in a study of blood T cells in healthy people across ages. Primed by a sample-barcoded 5' primer and a J-beta primer mix, a second PCR proceeded for roughly 6 to 12 cycles. TCRdb re-derived calls from the 5' RACE reads in MiXCR, one entry per CDR3 protein. The table records about 1.8 million distinct CDR3 sequences, around 50% of them present only once. Sequenced material: blood. The receptors stem from a woman aged 40 to 50 in good health.

This chain links TRBV9 with TRBJ1-2; TRBD1 agrees at 8 bases. Germline loops: CDR1 SGDLS, CDR2 YYNGEE. Trimming took 4 bases from V and 5 from J; bases not matched to a gene: 10. CDR3 length: 15 residues. The CDR3 reads CASSRKDRGGYGYTF. The DNA of the CDR3 is TGTGCCAGCAGCCGGAAAGACAGGGGAGGGTATGGCTACACCTTC. Full variable domain (outside the CDR3, taken from reference TRBV9 and TRBJ1-2): DSGVTQTPKHLITATGQRVTLRCSPRSGDLSVYWYQQSLDQGLQFLIQYYNGEERAKGNILERFSAQQFPDLHSELNLSSLELGDSALYFCASSRKDRGGYGYTFGSGTRLTVV.

The chain couples TRBV11-2 to TRBJ2-1, with D uncertain. CDR1 and CDR2 (germline): SGHAT, FQNNGV. V was pared by 5 bases and J by 12 bases, with 14 bases between. The CDR3 has 12 amino acids. DNA for the CDR3: TGTGCCAGCAGCCTTCCTGGGGTTAGGCAGTTCTTC. Protein product: CASSLPGVRQFF.

The chain is built from TRBV6-2 or TRBV6-3 and TRBJ1-2; D is ambiguous. Deletions cut 7 bases from V and 6 bases from J, with 15 bases between. This CDR3 has 13 amino acids. The germline V gene has CDR1 MNHEY and CDR2 SVGEGT. The DNA of the CDR3 is TGTGCCAGCACCTACCTCGGAAGTCATGGCTACACCTTC. It specifies CASTYLGSHGYTF.

This clonotype has just a few counts. The V call is TRBV20-1, the J call TRBJ2-7; D is possibly TRBD1 or TRBD2 (5 bases each). This CDR3 region has 13 residues. The germline CDR1 and CDR2 sequences are DFQATT and SNEGSKA (reference sequence). Trimming took off 6 bases at V and 6 bases at J, with 18 bases between the two ends. DNA for the CDR3: TGCAGTGCCACTGGTTGGGGGAGAGGCGAGCAGTACTTC. Its translation is CSATGWGRGEQYF.

In its sample, this clonotype was seen a few times. The chain couples TRBV27 to TRBJ2-7, with D possibly TRBD2 on 5 matching bases. The better agreement between TRBJ2-4 and the DNA end casts doubt on the J call. CDR3 length: 14 residues. In germline, CDR1 is MNHEY, CDR2 SMNVEV (reference sequence). The CDR3 spells CASSLSASPNIQYF. CDR3 DNA sequence: TGTGCCAGCAGTTTATCGGCTAGCCCAAACATTCAGTACTTC.

The chain combines TRBV6-2 or TRBV6-3 with TRBJ2-1; tentatively, D is TRBD1 or TRBD2 (5 bases each). CDR3 size: 13 residues. CDR1 and CDR2 (germline): MNHEY, SVGEGT. Trimming pared 6 bases from V and 5 bases from J, leaving 11 bases between. The CDR3 sequence: CASRHGTNNEQFF. CDR3 coding DNA: TGTGCCAGCAGACACGGGACCAACAATGAGCAGTTCTTC.

This rearrangement joins TRBV28 to TRBJ2-5; 7 nucleotides line up with TRBD2. Judging by the DNA end, TRBJ2-7 fits better; the J call may be wrong. This CDR3 comprises 12 residues. Germline loops: CDR1 MDHEN, CDR2 SYDVKM. CDR3 sequence: CAIGRDSYEQYF. Here the CDR3 DNA reads TGTGCCATAGGGAGGGACTCCTACGAGCAGTACTTC.

This chain links TRBV20-1 with TRBJ1-2; 10 bases are shared with TRBD1. The V gene's germline CDR1 is DFQATT and CDR2 SNEGSKA (reference sequence). The CDR3 has 15 residues. With 6 bases clipped from V and 8 bases from J, the junction kept 15 bases outside the gene matches. The CDR3 bases are TGCAGTGCGGCGGCCCCTTCCGGACAGGGGGAAGGCTACACCTTC. Translated, it gives CSAAAPSGQGEGYTF.

This clonotype showed up just a few times. The chain joins TRBV3-1 to TRBJ2-5; the D gene is possibly TRBD2 (6 bases). Between the trimmed V and J ends, which lost 1 base and 3 bases, there was a span of 9 bases. From germline, CDR1 is LGHDT and CDR2 YNNKEL (reference sequence). The CDR3 length is 14 residues. CDR3 region: CASSQVGGKETQYF. The CDR3 nucleotides are TGTGCCAGCAGCCAAGTCGGCGGGAAAGAGACCCAGTACTTC.

This clonotype has just a few counts. The rearrangement links TRBV6-1 to TRBJ2-3; 8 nucleotides align to TRBD2. Trimming at V came to 5 bases and at J to 14 bases, leaving 12 bases not matched to a gene. The CDR3 runs 13 residues. Germline lookup yields CDR1 MNHNS and CDR2 SASEGT. CDR3 in DNA: TGTGCCAGCAGTACTAGCGGTCTTTACAAGGGGTATTTT. Translated, it gives CASSTSGLYKGYF.

This clonotype has just a few counts. The CDR3 reads CASSLVVNSGYNEQFF. The CDR3 DNA is TGTGCCAGCAGTTTAGTCGTCAACAGCGGCTACAATGAGCAGTTCTTC. The chain employs TRBV12-3 or TRBV12-4 and TRBJ2-1, with D possibly TRBD2 on 5 matching bases. The V end lost 1 base, the J end lost 3 bases, and 13 bases lay between the germline ends. The CDR3 has 16 amino acids.

Worth noting for this clonotype: One end of the junction varies from germline; a read error may be responsible. The chain employs TRBV5-4 and TRBJ2-1; D uncertain. This CDR3 contains 15 residues. Germline V lookup: CDR1 SGHNT, CDR2 YYREEE (reference sequence). The CDR3 region is CASSARVTTNNEQFF. The DNA for the CDR3 is TGTGCCAGCAGCGCAAGGGTAACAACGAACAACGAGCAGTTCTTC.

The chain is built from TRBV29-1 and TRBJ2-4; D possibly uses TRBD1 or TRBD2 (5 bases each). The CDR3 is 14 residues long. V was trimmed by 7 bases and J by 0 bases, leaving 13 bases between them. Germline assignment: CDR1 SQVTM and CDR2 ANQGSEA. The CDR3 loop is CSADPGLAKNIQYF. CDR3 in DNA: TGCAGCGCTGATCCGGGGCTAGCCAAAAACATTCAGTACTTC.

This sequence joins TRBV28 and TRBJ2-5; D gene ambiguous. This CDR3 contains 12 residues. CDR1 and CDR2 from the germline V gene are MDHEN and SYDVKM. Trimming removed 5 bases from V and 5 bases from J, with 9 bases in between. CDR3 sequence reads: CASSVDVETQYF. In DNA, the CDR3 is TGTGCCAGCAGTGTTGACGTGGAGACCCAGTACTTC.

This clonotype has just a few counts. V usage is TRBV5-1 and J usage is TRBJ2-1; D ambiguous. The V end was cut by 5 bases, the J end by 6 bases, with 21 bases between. CDR1 is SGHRS and CDR2 is YFSETQ in the germline V gene. This CDR3 has 16 residues. In DNA, the CDR3 is TGCGCCAGCAGACCTCTGGCCCAAGTCGTTAGCAATGAGCAGTTCTTC. Translated, it gives CASRPLAQVVSNEQFF.

V and J are TRBV29-1 and TRBJ2-1; 13 nucleotides match TRBD2. J gave up 0 bases and V 6 bases, and 14 bases lay outside the gene matches. The CDR3 contains 19 residues. CDR1 is SQVTM and CDR2 is ANQGSEA in the germline V gene. DNA of the CDR3: TGCAGCGTACCCGGACTAGCGGGGGAAGGCCATCTCTCCTACAATGAGCAGTTCTTC. It is translated as CSVPGLAGEGHLSYNEQFF.

This clonotype was seen more than once but under ten times. CDR3 coding DNA: TGCGCCAGCGCTGGGCTAAGCAACTATGGCTACACCTTC. It specifies CASAGLSNYGYTF. The chain joins TRBV5-1 to TRBJ1-2; D call uncertain. The V end lost 7 bases, the J end lost 2 bases, and 12 bases lay between the germline ends. The CDR3 totals 13 residues. CDR1 is SGHRS and CDR2 is YFSETQ in the germline V gene.

The rearrangement links TRBV24-1 to TRBJ2-1; 13 bases line up with TRBD2. This CDR3 is 20 amino acids long. Trimming at V came to 1 base and at J to 0 bases, leaving 8 bases not matched to a gene. The germline gives CDR1 KGHDR, CDR2 SFDVKD. In DNA, the CDR3 is TGTGCCACCAGTGATTTTAAGACTAGCGGGGGGCCAAGCTCCTACAATGAGCAGTTCTTC. Its translation is CATSDFKTSGGPSSYNEQFF.

The CDR3 DNA reads as TGTGCCAGCAGTCGCCACAGGGGCAGGGAACAAGAGACCCAGTACTTC. Translated, it gives CASSRHRGREQETQYF. V usage is TRBV6-2 or TRBV6-3 and J usage is TRBJ2-7; 7 bases line up with TRBD1. The J call may be in error: the DNA end matches TRBJ2-5 better. This CDR3 spans 16 amino acids. Germline-derived CDR1 and CDR2 are MNHEY and SVGEGT.

This chain uses TRBV12-3 or TRBV12-4 with TRBJ1-4, with a weak D call TRBD1 (6 bases). V was shortened by 0 bases and J by 7 bases, with 12 bases between the two germline ends. The CDR3 contains 15 residues. For the CDR3, the DNA is TGTGCCAGCAGTTTAGCTTTGGGGGCGAGTGAAAAACTGTTTTTT. Its protein product is CASSLALGASEKLFF.

The count of this clonotype is one. The genes are TRBV7-2 and TRBJ1-5; no clear D. The V gene lost 4 bases and the J gene lost 6 bases, with 10 bases spanning the gap. The CDR3 has 13 amino acids. Germline CDR1 and CDR2: SGHTA and FQGNSA. The CDR3 loop is CASSSEVSQPQHF. The CDR3 nucleotides read TGTGCCAGCAGCTCAGAGGTCTCTCAGCCCCAGCATTTT.

The rearrangement uses TRBV6-2 or TRBV6-3 and TRBJ1-2; no definite D call. Trimming left V 2 bases short and J 3 bases short, with 7 bases between. CDR1 is MNHEY and CDR2 is SVGEGT in the germline V gene. There are 13 residues in the CDR3. CDR3 sequence reads: CASSYTSHYGYTF. CDR3 DNA: TGTGCCAGCAGTTACACCAGTCACTATGGCTACACCTTC.

This chain links TRBV4-3 with TRBJ2-7, with 11 positions matching TRBD1. The V gene's germline CDR1 is LGHNA and CDR2 YSLEER. Trimming took 3 bases from V and 6 from J; bases not matched to a gene: 10. The CDR3 is 16 residues long. This CDR3 is CASSHAGTGGVGEQYF. The CDR3 DNA sequence: TGCGCCAGCAGCCATGCCGGGACAGGGGGAGTTGGCGAGCAGTACTTC.

This chain joins TRBV5-1 and TRBJ1-4; no clear D. There are 15 residues in the CDR3. CDR1 is SGHRS and CDR2 is YFSETQ in the germline V gene. The V end was cut by 0 bases, the J end by 4 bases, with 10 bases between. The CDR3 coding sequence is TGCGCCAGCAGCTTGGTGGGTAGAGTTAATGAAAAACTGTTTTTT. This translates into CASSLVGRVNEKLFF.

This clonotype has a handful of counts. CDR3 protein: CASSPLLAGGFRETQYF. The CDR3 nucleotides are TGTGCCAGCAGTCCTTTACTAGCGGGGGGATTCCGAGAGACCCAGTACTTC. This rearrangement joins TRBV28 to TRBJ2-5; TRBD2 matches 12 bases. The CDR3 sequence is 17 residues long. Germline lookup yields CDR1 MDHEN and CDR2 SYDVKM. The V segment lost 5 bases and the J segment 4 bases; nucleotides outside the gene matches: 11.